The 30 T cell receptor beta chains below come from one sample, sequenced in a study of cytomegalovirus exposure and HLA in healthy donors. It was with 60 Vbeta and 13 Jbeta primers that the PCR ran. The assay was immunoSEQ multiplex PCR, and TCRdb's table has in-frame clones only and misses some. The sample holds about 200,000 clones, around four fifths seen once. Input material: PBMCs. The receptors were gathered from a male donor in good health and CMV-seronegative.

The V gene is TRBV28, the J gene TRBJ2-1; TRBD2 matches at 7 bases. Trimming cost V 3 bases and J 3 bases; bases outside gene matches: 2. This CDR3 region has 14 residues. The germline V gene encodes CDR1 MDHEN and CDR2 SYDVKM. The CDR3 nucleotides are TGTGCCAGCAGTTTGACGGGGGGCTACAATGAGCAGTTCTTC. It specifies CASSLTGGYNEQFF.

This clone was counted only a few times. The rearrangement links TRBV5-6 to TRBJ1-5, with TRBD1 matching 9 bases. The CDR3 runs 14 residues. The V gene end was trimmed by 4 bases and the J gene end by 13 bases; junction bases not matched to a gene: 12. The germline CDR1 and CDR2 sequences are SGHDT and YYEEEE. The CDR3 DNA reads TGTGCCAGCAGCCTAGGACAGGGGAAGGGGTCTCAGCATTTT. Its translation is CASSLGQGKGSQHF.

The chain uses TRBV29-1 and TRBJ1-1; D might be TRBD1 (6 bases). CDR1 and CDR2 from the germline V gene are SQVTM and ANQGSEA. The CDR3 contains 11 residues. The ends were cut back, 7 bases at V and 2 bases at J, with 8 bases in the middle. The CDR3 protein is CSGTVNTEAFF. The CDR3 DNA reads TGCAGCGGGACAGTCAACACTGAAGCTTTCTTT.

The J gene is TRBJ2-5, the V gene TRBV7-6; D is uncertain. The J call may be faulty, since TRBJ2-7 better matches the DNA end. CDR3 size: 15 residues. Germline V gene lookup returns CDR1 SGHVS and CDR2 FNYEAQ. The CDR3: CASSLASLGSYEQYF. CDR3 bases: TGTGCCAGCAGCTTAGCGAGTCTAGGTTCCTACGAGCAGTACTTC.

This clone has only a few counts. This chain joins TRBV5-4 and TRBJ2-3; weak D call: TRBD2 (6 bases). The germline V gene encodes CDR1 SGHNT and CDR2 YYREEE (reference sequence). Trimming pared 0 bases from V and 4 bases from J, leaving 18 bases between. This CDR3 spans 17 amino acids. The CDR3 spells CASSLEGSGRGSDTQYF. DNA for the CDR3: TGTGCCAGCAGCTTGGAGGGTAGCGGTCGAGGATCAGATACGCAGTATTTT.

The V call is TRBV5-5, the J call TRBJ1-4, with D unclear. Trimming cost V 3 bases and J 4 bases, with 10 bases left between them. The CDR3 contains 14 residues. Germline CDR1 SGHKS, CDR2 YYEKEE (reference sequence). In nucleotides, the CDR3 is TGTGCCAGCAGCTCCTTCGGTAGTAATGAAAAACTGTTTTTT. It codes for CASSSFGSNEKLFF.

The J gene is TRBJ1-5, the V gene TRBV19, with D perhaps matching TRBD1 (6 bases). The germline V gene has CDR1 LNHDA and CDR2 SQIVND (reference sequence). This CDR3 contains 16 residues. V lost 4 bases and J lost 4, with 17 bases in between. As DNA, the CDR3 is TGTGCCAGTAGTAGACCACAGGGTAACTTAAATCAGCCCCAGCATTTT. Translation: CASSRPQGNLNQPQHF.

The rearrangement links TRBV2 to TRBJ2-3; 11 bases are a match to TRBD2. This CDR3 has 15 amino acids. Germline V gives CDR1 SNHLY, CDR2 FYNNEI. Losses at the gene ends were 7 bases for V and 6 bases for J; bases not matched to a gene: 9. CDR3 protein: CASTPLAGGPDTQYF. In DNA form, the CDR3 reads TGTGCCAGCACCCCCTTAGCGGGAGGGCCGGATACGCAGTATTTT.

This chain joins TRBV18 and TRBJ2-1, with 10 nucleotides matching TRBD1. J was trimmed by 9 bases and V by 5 bases; bases with no gene match: 16. The CDR3 spans 17 residues. CDR1 KGHSH and CDR2 LQKENI come from the germline V gene. CDR3 residues: CASSTSAGQGTDGEQFF. For the CDR3, the DNA is TGTGCCAGCTCAACCTCCGCGGGACAGGGGACCGACGGTGAGCAGTTCTTC.

The rearrangement links TRBV19 to TRBJ2-3, with a tentative D call TRBD1 (6 bases). The CDR3 runs 14 residues. Germline lookup yields CDR1 LNHDA and CDR2 SQIVND (reference sequence). The germline V and J ends were trimmed by 7 bases and 4 bases, with 15 bases remaining between them. In DNA, the CDR3 is TGTGCCAGTAAAACGGGACACTCTGCAGATACGCAGTATTTT. The encoded protein is CASKTGHSADTQYF. Full variable domain (remainder filled in from reference TRBV19 and TRBJ2-3): DGGITQSPKYLFRKEGQNVTLSCEQNLNHDAMYWYRQDPGQGLRLIYYSQIVNDFQKGDIAEGYSVSREKKESFPLTVTSAQKNPTAFYLCASKTGHSADTQYFGPGTRLTVL.

The chain combines TRBV28 with TRBJ2-4; TRBD1 matches 9 bases. V shed 7 bases and J 12 bases; nucleotides not matched to a gene: 16. Germline CDR1 reads MDHEN; CDR2 reads SYDVKM. The CDR3 has 15 amino acids. This CDR3 reads CASKEQGAGSGDQYF. The DNA for the CDR3 is TGTGCCAGCAAAGAACAGGGGGCGGGTAGTGGAGATCAGTACTTC.

This clone has a handful of counts. The chain carries TRBV28 and TRBJ2-3, with D possibly being TRBD2 (5 bases). Trimming cost V 4 bases and J 4 bases, with 18 bases left between them. Germline CDR1 reads MDHEN; CDR2 reads SYDVKM. The CDR3 has 16 residues. CDR3 residues: CASSSLADSGADTQYF. The CDR3 coding sequence is TGTGCCAGCAGTTCCCTAGCCGACTCCGGCGCAGATACGCAGTATTTT.

V is TRBV5-1 and J is TRBJ2-6; TRBD2 is a possible D gene (6 bases). The CDR3 loop spans 18 amino acids. Looked up from germline, CDR1 is SGHRS and CDR2 is YFSETQ. V was pared by 0 bases and J by 1 base, with 14 bases between. The CDR3 DNA follows: TGCGCCAGCAGCTTGGGGGCGGGAAGGTCTTCTGGGGCCAACGTCCTGACTTTC. Residues: CASSLGAGRSSGANVLTF.

The chain is built from TRBV19 and TRBJ1-5; D is unresolved. V was shortened by 7 bases and J by 0 bases, with 10 bases between the two germline ends. Germline V CDR1 and CDR2: LNHDA, SQIVND (reference sequence). CDR3 size: 14 residues. In DNA, the CDR3 is TGTGCCAGTACGGAGGTCTATAGCAATCAGCCCCAGCATTTT. It is translated as CASTEVYSNQPQHF.

This sequence joins TRBV2 and TRBJ1-1, with D possibly being TRBD1 (5 bases). The V end was cut by 4 bases, the J end by 1 base, with 10 bases between. Germline lookup yields CDR1 SNHLY and CDR2 FYNNEI. The CDR3 runs to 14 residues. The CDR3 DNA follows: TGTGCCAGCAGTGGACAGTTATCGAACACTGAAGCTTTCTTT. This encodes CASSGQLSNTEAFF.

The chain uses TRBV18 and TRBJ1-3, with 10 bases aligning to TRBD1. Germline values: CDR1 KGHSH, CDR2 LQKENI. With V trimmed by 6 bases and J by 2 bases, 1 base remained unmatched. The CDR3 totals 14 residues. CDR3 nucleotides: TGTGCCAGCTCGGGGACAGGGGCTGGAAACACCATATATTTT. This codes for CASSGTGAGNTIYF. Complete variable domain (other parts from reference TRBV18 and TRBJ1-3): NAGVMQNPRHLVRRRGQEARLRCSPMKGHSHVYWYRQLPEEGLKFMVYLQKENIIDESGMPKERFSAEFPKEGPSILRIQQVVRGDSAAYFCASSGTGAGNTIYFGEGSWLTVV.

The chain is built from TRBV2 and TRBJ1-2; 9 nucleotides match TRBD1. The CDR3 runs 13 residues. Per germline, CDR1 SNHLY and CDR2 FYNNEI. V lost 6 bases and J lost 8; bases outside the gene matches: 7. The CDR3 coding sequence is TGTGCCAGCAGCGCCACAGGGGGCGGCGGCTACACCTTC. Translating gives CASSATGGGGYTF.

The chain uses TRBV27 and TRBJ2-2; 7 bases line up with TRBD2. This CDR3 region has 15 residues. Per germline, CDR1 MNHEY and CDR2 SMNVEV (reference sequence). V shed 4 bases, J shed 1 base, and the junction held 3 bases outside the gene matches. The DNA of the CDR3 is TGTGCCAGCAGTTCGGGACTAAAGAACACCGGGGAGCTGTTTTTT. This translates into CASSSGLKNTGELFF.

This clone was picked up a small number of times. The chain links TRBV27 to TRBJ1-4, with D possibly being TRBD1 (6 bases). The germline V gene encodes CDR1 MNHEY and CDR2 SMNVEV (reference sequence). This CDR3 contains 15 residues. V was clipped by 4 bases and J by 7 bases, with 16 bases between them. CDR3 protein: CASSSTGIIGEKLFF. For the CDR3, the DNA is TGTGCCAGCAGTTCCACAGGGATAATAGGTGAAAAACTGTTTTTT.

On this clone: Within the sample, other DNA sequences also encode this same CDR3. The V call is TRBV6-5, the J call TRBJ1-1; 8 bases fit TRBD1. Germline V gene lookup returns CDR1 MNHEY and CDR2 SVGAGI. V lost 6 bases and J lost 3; bases outside the gene matches: 3. This CDR3 region has 13 residues. As DNA, the CDR3 is TGTGCCAGCAGGGACAGGGCTTACACTGAAGCTTTCTTT. As protein: CASRDRAYTEAFF.

The V and J genes are TRBV7-9 and TRBJ2-3; 8 positions match TRBD2. CDR3 size: 15 residues. The germline V gene encodes CDR1 SEHNR and CDR2 FQNEAQ (reference sequence). The V gene end was trimmed by 3 bases and the J gene end by 6 bases; junction bases not matched to a gene: 8. CDR3 in DNA: TGTGCCAGCAGCTTCCTAGCGGGCCCTCTGGATACGCAGTATTTT. It is translated as CASSFLAGPLDTQYF.

CDR3 coding DNA: TGTGCCAGTAGTGTCACTAGCGGGAGGAGTTACGAGCAGTACTTC. This codes for CASSVTSGRSYEQYF. The chain is built from TRBV19 and TRBJ2-7; 12 bases map to TRBD2. The CDR3 has 15 amino acids. V lost 5 bases and J lost 4; bases outside the gene matches: 6. Germline-derived CDR1 and CDR2 are LNHDA and SQIVND (reference sequence). The full variable domain, with the rest looked up from reference TRBV19 and TRBJ2-7, is DGGITQSPKYLFRKEGQNVTLSCEQNLNHDAMYWYRQDPGQGLRLIYYSQIVNDFQKGDIAEGYSVSREKKESFPLTVTSAQKNPTAFYLCASSVTSGRSYEQYFGPGTRLTVT.

This clone was counted only a few times. This chain connects TRBV7-9 to TRBJ1-1, with D uncertain. V was clipped by 5 bases and J by 11 bases, with 18 bases between them. Germline V gives CDR1 SEHNR, CDR2 FQNEAQ (reference sequence). The length of the CDR3 is 13 residues. CDR3: CASSVTSRERAFF. The CDR3 DNA follows: TGTGCCAGCAGCGTAACGAGCCGGGAGAGGGCTTTCTTT.

The chain has TRBV5-1 and TRBJ2-5; the D is unclear. This CDR3 is 15 amino acids long. Between the trimmed V and J ends, which lost 0 bases and 4 bases, there was a span of 13 bases. The V gene's germline CDR1 is SGHRS and CDR2 YFSETQ. CDR3 bases: TGCGCCAGCAGCTTGGACGTCCCGCCCAGAGAGACCCAGTACTTC. As protein: CASSLDVPPRETQYF. The variable domain in full, completed from reference TRBV5-1 and TRBJ2-5, reads KAGVTQTPRYLIKTRGQQVTLSCSPISGHRSVSWYQQTPGQGLQFLFEYFSETQRNKGNFPGRFSGRQFSNSRSEMNVSTLELGDSALYLCASSLDVPPRETQYFGPGTRLLVL.

The V call is TRBV19, the J call TRBJ1-5, with 7 bases fitting TRBD1. This CDR3 has 16 residues. The ends lost 4 bases at V and 4 bases at J; junction bases unmatched: 10. Germline-derived CDR1 and CDR2 are LNHDA and SQIVND (reference sequence). Here the CDR3 DNA reads TGTGCCAGTAGTAAACCGGGACAGAGGGTTAATCAGCCCCAGCATTTT. This translates into CASSKPGQRVNQPQHF.

The genes are TRBV10-3 and TRBJ2-5; 12 bases are shared with TRBD2. J gave up 6 bases and V 6 bases, and 8 bases lay outside the gene matches. Germline V lookup: CDR1 ENHRY, CDR2 SYGVKD. The CDR3 spans 15 residues. Written as DNA, the CDR3 is TGTGCCATCAGCGACCTAGCGGGAGGGCCTCAGACCCAGTACTTC. Its protein is CAISDLAGGPQTQYF.

This clone has only a few counts. The chain carries TRBV5-1 and TRBJ1-4; TRBD1 agrees at 10 bases. CDR3 length equals 16 residues. V shed 3 bases, J shed 4 bases, and the junction held 6 bases outside the gene matches. The germline V gene encodes CDR1 SGHRS and CDR2 YFSETQ. The CDR3 nucleotides read TGCGCCAGCAGCTGGGCCGGGACAGGGGATAATGAAAAACTGTTTTTT. The encoded protein is CASSWAGTGDNEKLFF.

This clone was seen only once. CDR3 protein: CASSIVPGRGYEQYF. The CDR3 DNA is TGTGCCAGTAGTATAGTCCCGGGCAGGGGCTACGAGCAGTACTTC. The chain employs TRBV19 and TRBJ2-7, with D tentatively TRBD1 (6 bases). V was trimmed by 1 base and J by 3 bases, leaving 13 bases between them. Germline V lookup: CDR1 LNHDA, CDR2 SQIVND (reference sequence). CDR3 length: 15 amino acids.

The rearrangement links TRBV6-5 to TRBJ2-7; 8 bases are a match to TRBD2. V shed 0 bases, J shed 2 bases, and the junction held 6 bases outside the gene matches. The CDR3 consists of 16 residues. Germline assignment: CDR1 MNHEY and CDR2 SVGAGI. CDR3 sequence reads: CASSYSPAGGAYEQYF. CDR3 in DNA: TGTGCCAGCAGTTACTCCCCGGCCGGGGGGGCCTACGAGCAGTACTTC.

The rearrangement uses TRBV5-4 and TRBJ2-3; D is perhaps TRBD2 (6 bases). CDR1 is SGHNT, CDR2 YYREEE, per germline (reference sequence). V lost 2 bases to trimming and J lost 0 bases, with 13 bases between them. The CDR3 has 16 amino acids. Here the CDR3 reads CASSLSPGSSTDTQYF. The CDR3 DNA sequence: TGTGCCAGCAGCTTATCTCCCGGGAGTAGCACAGATACGCAGTATTTT.